The entry below describes one TCR beta chain. Trimming stripped 0 bases from V and 4 bases from J, with 17 bases between. The CDR3 runs to 17 residues. Germline loops: CDR1 SGHRS, CDR2 YFSETQ. The data derive from a study of blood T cell repertoires in COVID-19. The method was immunoSEQ multiplex PCR; TCRdb's version includes in-frame clones alone and lacks a portion of them. The table includes approximately 330,000 clones, around 89% detected once. The sequence was collected from a woman in her forties with COVID-19, enrolled during active disease. Sequencing was carried out using peripheral blood. The chain has TRBV5-1 and TRBJ1-5, with a tentative D call TRBD1 (5 bases). CDR3 DNA sequence: TGCGCCAGCAGCTTGGGGGGGTCCCAGGGAGGGAATCAGCCCCAGCATTTT. Its protein product is CASSLGGSQGGNQPQHF.